The T cell receptor (beta chain) described here comes from a study of control samples from healthy donors and cancer patients. The table came from immunoSEQ multiplex PCR; TCRdb's copy has only in-frame clones and leaves some out. Among 100,000 to 150,000 clones listed, 80% to 95% were seen once. V was pared by 5 bases and J by 1 base, with 9 bases of the junction left unmatched. The length of the CDR3 is 15 residues. Germline CDR1 is SQVTM and CDR2 is ANQGSEA. The chain combines TRBV29-1 with TRBJ2-5; 8 positions match TRBD2. The clonotype was recovered from a woman aged 45 to 65 in good health. Specimen: blood. The CDR3 bases are TGCAGCGTTTCCCCCTATAGCGGGACCCAAGAGACCCAGTACTTC. Its protein product is CSVSPYSGTQETQYF.